This record covers a single T cell receptor (beta chain). Its antigen is unknown. The germline V and J ends were trimmed by 4 bases and 4 bases, with 13 bases remaining between them. This CDR3 region has 14 residues. Germline V gene sequence: CDR1 SGHVS, CDR2 FQNEAQ. The data were obtained in a study of T cell repertoires in cytomegalovirus infection. In the study overall: TCR beta signatures that were public indicated CMV infection and matching HLA type.

TCRdb reanalysed the reads using MiXCR and keeps one entry per CDR3 protein. The sample records approximately 990,000 distinct CDR3 sequences, approximately 31% being singletons. This TCR derives from a human donor in good health (CMV status not recorded). Some clones in this sample may be carry-over from other donors' samples. The sequencing used cultured CD8+ T cells from PBMCs, collected from culture after CMV antigen stimulation. The V and J genes are TRBV7-8 and TRBJ1-2, with D maybe TRBD1 (6 bases). The CDR3, as DNA: TGTGCCAGCAGCTCCCCCGAAGGGGGCTATGGCTACACCTTC. It specifies CASSSPEGGYGYTF. The full variable domain, with the rest looked up from reference TRBV7-8 and TRBJ1-2, is GAGVSQSPRYKVAKRGQDVALRCDPISGHVSLFWYQQALGQGPEFLTYFQNEAQLDKSGLPSDRFFAERPEGSVSTLKIQRTQQEDSAVYLCASSSPEGGYGYTFGSGTRLTVV.